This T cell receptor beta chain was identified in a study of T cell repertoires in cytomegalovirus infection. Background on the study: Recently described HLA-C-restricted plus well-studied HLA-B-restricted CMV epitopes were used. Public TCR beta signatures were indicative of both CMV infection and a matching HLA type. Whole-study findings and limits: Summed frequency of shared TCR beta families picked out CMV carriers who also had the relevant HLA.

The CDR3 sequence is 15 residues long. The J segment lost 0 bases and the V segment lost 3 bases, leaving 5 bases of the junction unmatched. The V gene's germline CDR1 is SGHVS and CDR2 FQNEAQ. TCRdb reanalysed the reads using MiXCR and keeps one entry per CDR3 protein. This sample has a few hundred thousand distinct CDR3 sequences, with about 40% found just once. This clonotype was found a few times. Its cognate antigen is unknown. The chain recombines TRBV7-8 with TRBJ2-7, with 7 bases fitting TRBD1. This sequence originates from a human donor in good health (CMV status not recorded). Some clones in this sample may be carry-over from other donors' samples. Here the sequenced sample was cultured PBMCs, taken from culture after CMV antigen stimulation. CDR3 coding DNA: TGTGCCAGCAGCTTTTTACAGGGGAGCTCCTACGAGCAGTACTTC. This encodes CASSFLQGSSYEQYF.